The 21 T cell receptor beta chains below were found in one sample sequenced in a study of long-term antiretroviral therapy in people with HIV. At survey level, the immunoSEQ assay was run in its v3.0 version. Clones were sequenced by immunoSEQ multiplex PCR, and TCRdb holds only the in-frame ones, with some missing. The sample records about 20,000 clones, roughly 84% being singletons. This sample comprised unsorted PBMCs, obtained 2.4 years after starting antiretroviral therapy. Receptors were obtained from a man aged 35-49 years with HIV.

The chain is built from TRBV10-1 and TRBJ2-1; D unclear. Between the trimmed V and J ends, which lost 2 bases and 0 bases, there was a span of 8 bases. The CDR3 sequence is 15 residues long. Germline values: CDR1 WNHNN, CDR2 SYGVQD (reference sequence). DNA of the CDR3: TGCGCCAGCAGTGAGACTTTGAGCTCCTACAATGAGCAGTTCTTC. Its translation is CASSETLSSYNEQFF.

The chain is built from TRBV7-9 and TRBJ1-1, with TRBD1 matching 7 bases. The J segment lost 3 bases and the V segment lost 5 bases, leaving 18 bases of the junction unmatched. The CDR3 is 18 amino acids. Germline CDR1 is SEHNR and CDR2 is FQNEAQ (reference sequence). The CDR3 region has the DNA TGTGCCAGCAGCCCCCGCACAGGGACAGCGGCCTCTGACACTGAAGCTTTCTTT. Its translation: CASSPRTGTAASDTEAFF.

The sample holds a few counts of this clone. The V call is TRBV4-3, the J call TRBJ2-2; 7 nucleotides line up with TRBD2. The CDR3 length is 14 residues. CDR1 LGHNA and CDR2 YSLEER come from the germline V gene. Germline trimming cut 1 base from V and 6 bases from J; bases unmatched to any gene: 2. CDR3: CASSQAREAGELFF. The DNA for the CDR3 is TGCGCCAGCAGCCAAGCCCGGGAGGCCGGGGAGCTGTTTTTT.

The CDR3 DNA is TGTGCCACCAGCAGAGTATCGGGACTAAACAATGAGCAGTTCTTC. As protein: CATSRVSGLNNEQFF. This chain connects TRBV15 to TRBJ2-1, with 7 bases fitting TRBD2. Trimming cost V 1 base and J 5 bases; bases outside gene matches: 5. Germline CDR1 LNHNV, CDR2 YYDKDF (reference sequence). The CDR3 runs to 15 residues.

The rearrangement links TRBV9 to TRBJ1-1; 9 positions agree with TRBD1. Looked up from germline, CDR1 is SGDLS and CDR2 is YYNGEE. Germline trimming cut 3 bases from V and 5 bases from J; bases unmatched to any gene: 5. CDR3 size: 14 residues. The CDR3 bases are TGTGCCAGCAGCGGCGGGACAGGGTTTACTGAAGCTTTCTTT. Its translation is CASSGGTGFTEAFF. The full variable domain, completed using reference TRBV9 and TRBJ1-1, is DSGVTQTPKHLITATGQRVTLRCSPRSGDLSVYWYQQSLDQGLQFLIQYYNGEERAKGNILERFSAQQFPDLHSELNLSSLELGDSALYFCASSGGTGFTEAFFGQGTRLTVV.

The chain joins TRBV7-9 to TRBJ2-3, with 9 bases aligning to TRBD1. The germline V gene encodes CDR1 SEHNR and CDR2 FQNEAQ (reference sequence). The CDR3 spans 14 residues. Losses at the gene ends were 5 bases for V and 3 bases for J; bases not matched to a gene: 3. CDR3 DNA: TGTGCCAGCAGCCACAGGGGGCTTACAGATACGCAGTATTTT. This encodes CASSHRGLTDTQYF.

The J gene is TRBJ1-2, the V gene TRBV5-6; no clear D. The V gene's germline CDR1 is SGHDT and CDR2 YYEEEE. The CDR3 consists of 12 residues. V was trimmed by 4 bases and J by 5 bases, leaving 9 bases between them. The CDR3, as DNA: TGTGCCAGCAGCCCGGGGTTATATGGCTACACCTTC. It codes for CASSPGLYGYTF.

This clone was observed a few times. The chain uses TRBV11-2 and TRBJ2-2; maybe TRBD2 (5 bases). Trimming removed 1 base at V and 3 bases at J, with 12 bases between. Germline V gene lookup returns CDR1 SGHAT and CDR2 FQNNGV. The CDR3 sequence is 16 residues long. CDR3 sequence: CASSLALDRHTGELFF. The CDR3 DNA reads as TGTGCCAGCAGCTTAGCACTAGATAGGCACACCGGGGAGCTGTTTTTT.

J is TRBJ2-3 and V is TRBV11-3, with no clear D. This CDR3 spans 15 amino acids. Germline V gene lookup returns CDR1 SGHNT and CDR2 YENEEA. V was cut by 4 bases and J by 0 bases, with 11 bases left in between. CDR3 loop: CASSYTAVSTDTQYF. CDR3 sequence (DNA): TGTGCCAGCAGCTACACCGCTGTAAGCACAGATACGCAGTATTTT.

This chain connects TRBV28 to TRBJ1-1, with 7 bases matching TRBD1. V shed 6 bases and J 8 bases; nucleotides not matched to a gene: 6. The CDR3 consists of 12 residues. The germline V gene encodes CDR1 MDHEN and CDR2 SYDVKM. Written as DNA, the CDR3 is TGTGCCAGCAGGACCCAGGACAGGGAAGCTTTCTTT. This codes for CASRTQDREAFF.

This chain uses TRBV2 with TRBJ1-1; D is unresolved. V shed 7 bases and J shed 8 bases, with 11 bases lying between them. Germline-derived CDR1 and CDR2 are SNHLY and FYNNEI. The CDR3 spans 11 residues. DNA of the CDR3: TGTGCCAGCACCCTCCCTGGGGAAGCTTTCTTT. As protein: CASTLPGEAFF.

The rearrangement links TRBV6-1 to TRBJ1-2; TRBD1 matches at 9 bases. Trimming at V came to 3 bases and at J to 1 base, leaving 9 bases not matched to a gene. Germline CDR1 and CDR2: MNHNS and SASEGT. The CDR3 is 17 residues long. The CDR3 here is CASSDVGTGGDNYGYTF. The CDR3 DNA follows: TGTGCCAGCAGTGATGTCGGAACAGGGGGCGATAACTATGGCTACACCTTC.

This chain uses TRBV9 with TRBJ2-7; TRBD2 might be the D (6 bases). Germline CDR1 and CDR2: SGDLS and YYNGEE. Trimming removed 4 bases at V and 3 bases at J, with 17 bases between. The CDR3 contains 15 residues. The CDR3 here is CASSQASGSHYEQYF. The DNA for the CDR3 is TGTGCCAGCAGCCAAGCCTCCGGGAGCCACTACGAGCAGTACTTC.

CDR3 residues: CASSLTGNEQFF. In nucleotides, the CDR3 is TGTGCCAGCAGCTTGACAGGGAATGAGCAGTTCTTC. V and J are TRBV7-3 and TRBJ2-1, with TRBD1 identical over 7 bases. Trimming cost V 3 bases and J 7 bases; bases outside gene matches: 0. This CDR3 spans 12 amino acids. Germline lookup yields CDR1 SGHTA and CDR2 FQGTGA.

The CDR3 is CSVVGTDSNQPQHF. CDR3 bases: TGCAGCGTTGTCGGGACGGATAGCAATCAGCCCCAGCATTTT. This chain uses TRBV29-1 with TRBJ1-5; D may be TRBD1 (5 bases). The V end lost 4 bases, the J end lost 0 bases, and 10 bases lay between the germline ends. The CDR3 loop spans 14 amino acids. Germline-derived CDR1 and CDR2 are SQVTM and ANQGSEA.

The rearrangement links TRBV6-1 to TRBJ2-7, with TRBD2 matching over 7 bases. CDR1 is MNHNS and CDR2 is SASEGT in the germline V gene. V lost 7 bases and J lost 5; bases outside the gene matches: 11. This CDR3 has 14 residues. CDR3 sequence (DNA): TGTGCCAGCACTACCGGGACTATCCCCGACGAGCAGTACTTC. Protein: CASTTGTIPDEQYF.

The CDR3 loop reads CASSGQGAREKLFF. As DNA, the CDR3 is TGTGCCAGCAGCGGCCAGGGGGCGCGGGAAAAACTGTTTTTT. The chain has TRBV7-2 and TRBJ1-4; the match to TRBD1 covers 8 bases. The CDR3 sequence is 14 residues long. Germline CDR1 reads SGHTA; CDR2 reads FQGNSA. Losses at the gene ends were 5 bases for V and 8 bases for J; bases not matched to a gene: 7.

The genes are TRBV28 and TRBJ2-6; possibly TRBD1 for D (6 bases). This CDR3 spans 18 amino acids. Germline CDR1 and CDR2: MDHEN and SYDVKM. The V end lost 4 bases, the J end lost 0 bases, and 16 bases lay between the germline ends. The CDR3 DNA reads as TGTGCCAGCAGTTCTGAGGGGGTAGGCCACTCTGGGGCCAACGTCCTGACTTTC. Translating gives CASSSEGVGHSGANVLTF. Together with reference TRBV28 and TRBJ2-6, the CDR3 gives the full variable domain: DVKVTQSSRYLVKRTGEKVFLECVQDMDHENMFWYRQDPGLGLRLIYFSYDVKMKEKGDIPEGYSVSREKKERFSLILESASTNQTSMYLCASSSEGVGHSGANVLTFGAGSRLTVL.

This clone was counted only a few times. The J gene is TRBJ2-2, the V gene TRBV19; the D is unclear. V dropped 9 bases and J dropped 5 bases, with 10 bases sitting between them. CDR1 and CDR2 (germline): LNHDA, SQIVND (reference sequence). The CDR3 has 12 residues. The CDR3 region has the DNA TGTGCCAGCGATCCCACAACCGGGGAGCTGTTTTTT. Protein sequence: CASDPTTGELFF.

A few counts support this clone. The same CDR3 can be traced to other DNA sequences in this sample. CDR3 sequence: CSASDHEQYF. The CDR3 bases are TGCAGTGCCTCCGATCACGAGCAGTACTTC. The chain recombines TRBV20-1 with TRBJ2-7, with D hard to call. This CDR3 spans 10 amino acids. CDR1 and CDR2 (germline): DFQATT, SNEGSKA (reference sequence). V lost 6 bases and J 5 bases, leaving 8 bases between the germline ends.

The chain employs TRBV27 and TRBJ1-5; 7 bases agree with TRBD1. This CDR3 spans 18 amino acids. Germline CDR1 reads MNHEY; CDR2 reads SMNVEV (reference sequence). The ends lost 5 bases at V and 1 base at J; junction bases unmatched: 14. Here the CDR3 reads CASSPIQTGVLSNQPQHF. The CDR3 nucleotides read TGTGCCAGCAGTCCAATTCAAACAGGGGTTCTAAGCAATCAGCCCCAGCATTTT.